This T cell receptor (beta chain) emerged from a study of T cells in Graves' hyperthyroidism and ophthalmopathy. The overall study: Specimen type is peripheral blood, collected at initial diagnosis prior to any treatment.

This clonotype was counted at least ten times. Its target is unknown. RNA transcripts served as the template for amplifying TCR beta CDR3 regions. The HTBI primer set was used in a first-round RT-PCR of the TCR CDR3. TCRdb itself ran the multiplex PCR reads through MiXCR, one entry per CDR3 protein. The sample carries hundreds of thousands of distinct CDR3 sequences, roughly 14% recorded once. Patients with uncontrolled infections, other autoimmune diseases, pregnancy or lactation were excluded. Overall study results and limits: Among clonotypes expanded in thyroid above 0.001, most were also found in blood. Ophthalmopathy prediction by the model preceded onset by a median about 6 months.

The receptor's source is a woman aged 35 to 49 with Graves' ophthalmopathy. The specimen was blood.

In DNA, the CDR3 is TGTGCCAGCAGTGAGCGGACCTTTAACACTGAAGCTTTCTTT. Residues: CASSERTFNTEAFF. V gene TRBV2 combines with J gene TRBJ1-1; unclear D gene. Germline V gene lookup returns CDR1 SNHLY and CDR2 FYNNEI. Trimming left V 3 bases short and J 2 bases short, with 10 bases between. CDR3 size: 14 residues.